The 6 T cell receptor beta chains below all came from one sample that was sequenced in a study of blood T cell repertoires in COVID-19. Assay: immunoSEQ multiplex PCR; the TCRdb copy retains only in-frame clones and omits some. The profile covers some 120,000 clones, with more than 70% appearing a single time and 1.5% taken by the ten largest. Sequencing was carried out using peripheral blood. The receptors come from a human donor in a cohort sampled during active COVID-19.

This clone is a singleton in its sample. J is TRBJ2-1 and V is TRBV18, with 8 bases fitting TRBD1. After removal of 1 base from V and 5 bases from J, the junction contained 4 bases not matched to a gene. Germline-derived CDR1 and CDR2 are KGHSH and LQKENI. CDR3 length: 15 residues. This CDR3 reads CASSPRSGGNNEQFF. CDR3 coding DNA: TGTGCCAGCTCACCACGGTCAGGGGGCAACAATGAGCAGTTCTTC.

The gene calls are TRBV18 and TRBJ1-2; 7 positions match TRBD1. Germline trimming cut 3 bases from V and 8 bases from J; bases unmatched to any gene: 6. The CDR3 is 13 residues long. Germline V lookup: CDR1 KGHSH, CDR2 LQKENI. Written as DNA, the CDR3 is TGTGCCAGCTCACCGAACAGGGGTGAGGGCTACACCTTC. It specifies CASSPNRGEGYTF.

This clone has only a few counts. The CDR3 region has the DNA TGTGCCAGCAGTGACTCGGCAACTAGCGGGTCCGTGTTCTTC. Protein product: CASSDSATSGSVFF. This sequence joins TRBV6-4 and TRBJ2-1; TRBD2 matches at 9 bases. The ends lost 0 bases at V and 15 bases at J; junction bases unmatched: 9. The CDR3 runs 14 residues. Germline values: CDR1 MRHNA, CDR2 SNTAGT.

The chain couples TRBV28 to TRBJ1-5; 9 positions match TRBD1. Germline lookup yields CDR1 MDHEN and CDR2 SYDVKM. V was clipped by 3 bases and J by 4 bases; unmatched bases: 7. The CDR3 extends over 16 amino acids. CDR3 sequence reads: CASSFKTGGRNQPQHF. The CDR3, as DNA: TGTGCCAGCAGTTTCAAGACAGGGGGTCGGAATCAGCCCCAGCATTTT.

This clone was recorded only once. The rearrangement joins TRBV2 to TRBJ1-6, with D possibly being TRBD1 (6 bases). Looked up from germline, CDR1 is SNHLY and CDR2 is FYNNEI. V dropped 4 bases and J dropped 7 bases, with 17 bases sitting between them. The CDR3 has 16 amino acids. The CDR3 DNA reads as TGTGCCAGCAGTGGAATAGCCAGGGGACCCAATTCACCCCTCCACTTT. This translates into CASSGIARGPNSPLHF.

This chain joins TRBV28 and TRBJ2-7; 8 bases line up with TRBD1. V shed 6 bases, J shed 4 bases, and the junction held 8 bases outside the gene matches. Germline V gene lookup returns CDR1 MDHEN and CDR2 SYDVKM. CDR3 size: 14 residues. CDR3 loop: CASRAGTGQYEQYF. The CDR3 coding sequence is TGTGCCAGCAGGGCCGGGACAGGACAATACGAGCAGTACTTC.